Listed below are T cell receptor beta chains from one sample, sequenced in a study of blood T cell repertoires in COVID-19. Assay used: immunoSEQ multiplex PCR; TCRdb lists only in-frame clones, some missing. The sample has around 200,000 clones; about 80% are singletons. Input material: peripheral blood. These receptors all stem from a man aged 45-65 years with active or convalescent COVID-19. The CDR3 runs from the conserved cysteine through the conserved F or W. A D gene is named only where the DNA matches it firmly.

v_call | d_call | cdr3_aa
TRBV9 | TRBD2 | CASSVPGLAGMVEQFF
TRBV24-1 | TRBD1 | CATAPGQSYNEQFF
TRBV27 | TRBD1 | CASSPYRGTNYGYTF
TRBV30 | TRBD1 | CAWDRGLAKNIQYF
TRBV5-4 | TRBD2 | CASSLERRGGSTDTQYF
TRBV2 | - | CASSLEQGSYTF
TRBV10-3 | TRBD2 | CATGLAGALPHTDTQYF
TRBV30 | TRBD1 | CAWRTNRGLTEAFF
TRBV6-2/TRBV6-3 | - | CASSHKAENSPLHF
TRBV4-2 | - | CASSQDRRNEKLFF
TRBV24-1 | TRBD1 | CATSDPTGGWTDTQYF
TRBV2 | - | CASSPGIHEQYF
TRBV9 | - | CASSAGATATNEKLFF
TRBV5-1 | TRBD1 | CASRLTDRGDSPLHF
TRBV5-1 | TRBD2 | CASSGILAGGLNEQFF
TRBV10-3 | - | CAISDWTANSPLHF
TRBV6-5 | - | CASSTGTYSNQPQHF
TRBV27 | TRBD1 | CASSPRQGYYGYTF
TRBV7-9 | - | CASSLGTNTEAFF
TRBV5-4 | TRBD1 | CASSLEGTGAYEQYF
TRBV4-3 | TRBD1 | CASSQGTGGVGELFF
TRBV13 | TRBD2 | CASSLGGLAGATQYF
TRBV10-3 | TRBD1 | CAIMGQDSYNEQFF
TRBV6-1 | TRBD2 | CARSDPGGGGSYEQYF
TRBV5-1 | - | CASSLAPQYEQYF
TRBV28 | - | CASSHGGRNYGYTF
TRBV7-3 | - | CASNSPPGDGYTF
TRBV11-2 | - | CASTRGAGRVGTGELFF
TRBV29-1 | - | CSVGRDTYEQYF
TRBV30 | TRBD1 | CAWGPGQGREKLFF
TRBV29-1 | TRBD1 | CSALGTGRTGELFF
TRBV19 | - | CASAGYLSYNEQFF
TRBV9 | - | CASSAQGYSNQPQHF
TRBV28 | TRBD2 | CASNGGVGTDTQYF
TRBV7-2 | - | CASSLDRSTYEQYF
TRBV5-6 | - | CASSLSRGWDKNIQYF
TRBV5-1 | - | CASSLGNHRGETQYF